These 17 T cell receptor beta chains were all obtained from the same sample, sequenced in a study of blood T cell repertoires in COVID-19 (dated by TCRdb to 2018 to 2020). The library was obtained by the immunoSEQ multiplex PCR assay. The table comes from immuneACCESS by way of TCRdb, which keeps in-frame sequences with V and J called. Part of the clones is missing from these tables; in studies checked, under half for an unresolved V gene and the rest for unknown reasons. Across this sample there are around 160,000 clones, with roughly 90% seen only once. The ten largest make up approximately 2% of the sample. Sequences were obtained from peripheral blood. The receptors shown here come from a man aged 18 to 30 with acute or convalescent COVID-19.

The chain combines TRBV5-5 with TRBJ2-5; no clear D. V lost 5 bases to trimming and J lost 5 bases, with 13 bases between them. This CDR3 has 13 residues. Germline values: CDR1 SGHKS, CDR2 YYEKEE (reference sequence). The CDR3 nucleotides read TGTGCCAGCAGTTCTAGTTCCCTGGAGACCCAGTACTTC. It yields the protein CASSSSSLETQYF.

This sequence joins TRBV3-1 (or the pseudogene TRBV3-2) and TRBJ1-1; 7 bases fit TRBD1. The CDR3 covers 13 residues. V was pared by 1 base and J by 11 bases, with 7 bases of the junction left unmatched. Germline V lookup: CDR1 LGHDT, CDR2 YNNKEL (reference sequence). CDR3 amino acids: CASSQGGDSWAFF. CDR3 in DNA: TGTGCCAGCAGCCAAGGAGGGGACAGTTGGGCTTTCTTT.

Here the CDR3 DNA reads TGTGCCATCAGTGGGAGTGGGGGCTCGGGGTACACAGATACGCAGTATTTT. It codes for CAISGSGGSGYTDTQYF. This rearrangement joins TRBV10-3 to TRBJ2-3; tentative D call: TRBD1 (6 bases). Between the trimmed V and J ends, which lost 4 bases and 2 bases, there was a span of 19 bases. Germline V gene lookup returns CDR1 ENHRY and CDR2 SYGVKD. The CDR3 is 17 amino acids.

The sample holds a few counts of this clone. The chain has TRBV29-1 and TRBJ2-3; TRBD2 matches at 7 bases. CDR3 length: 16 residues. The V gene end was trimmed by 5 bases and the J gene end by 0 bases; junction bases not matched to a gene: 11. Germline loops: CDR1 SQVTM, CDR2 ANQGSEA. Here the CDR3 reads CSVWGGSGSSTDTQYF. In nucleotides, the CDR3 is TGCAGCGTTTGGGGCGGGAGTGGGTCTAGCACAGATACGCAGTATTTT.

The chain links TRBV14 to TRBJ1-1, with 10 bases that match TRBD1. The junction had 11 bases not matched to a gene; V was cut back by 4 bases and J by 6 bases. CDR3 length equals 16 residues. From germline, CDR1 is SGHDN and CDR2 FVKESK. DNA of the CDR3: TGTGCCAGCAGCCTCCGGGACAGGGGTGGTCGGGCTGAAGCTTTCTTT. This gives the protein CASSLRDRGGRAEAFF.

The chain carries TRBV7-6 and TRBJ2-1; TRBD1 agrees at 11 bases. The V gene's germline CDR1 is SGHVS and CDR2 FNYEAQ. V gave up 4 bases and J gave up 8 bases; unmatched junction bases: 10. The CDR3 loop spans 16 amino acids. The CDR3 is CASSYRTGGVFYEQFF. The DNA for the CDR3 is TGTGCCAGCAGCTATCGGACAGGGGGCGTGTTCTATGAGCAGTTCTTC.

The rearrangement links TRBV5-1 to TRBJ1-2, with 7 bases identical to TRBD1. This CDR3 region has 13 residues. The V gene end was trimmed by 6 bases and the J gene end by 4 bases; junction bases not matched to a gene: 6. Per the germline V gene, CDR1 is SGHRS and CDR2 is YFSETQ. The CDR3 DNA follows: TGCGCCAGCACCTACGACAGGGTCTATGGCTACACCTTC. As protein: CASTYDRVYGYTF.

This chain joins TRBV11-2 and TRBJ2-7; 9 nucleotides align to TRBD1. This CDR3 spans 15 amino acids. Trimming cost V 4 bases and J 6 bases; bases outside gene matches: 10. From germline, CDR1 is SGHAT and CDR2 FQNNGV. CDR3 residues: CASSSRTGALFEQYF. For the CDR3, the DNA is TGTGCCAGCAGCTCCCGGACAGGGGCATTGTTCGAGCAGTACTTC. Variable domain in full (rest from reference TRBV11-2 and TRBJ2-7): EAGVAQSPRYKIIEKRQSVAFWCNPISGHATLYWYQQILGQGPKLLIQFQNNGVVDDSQLPKDRFSAERLKGVDSTLKIQPAKLEDSAVYLCASSSRTGALFEQYFGPGTRLTVT.

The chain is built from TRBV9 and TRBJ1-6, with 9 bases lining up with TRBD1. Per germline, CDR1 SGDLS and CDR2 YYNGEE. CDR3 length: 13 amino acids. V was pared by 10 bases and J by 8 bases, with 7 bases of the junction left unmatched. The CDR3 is CACPGQGDSPLHF. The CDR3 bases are TGTGCCTGTCCGGGACAGGGTGATTCACCCCTCCACTTT. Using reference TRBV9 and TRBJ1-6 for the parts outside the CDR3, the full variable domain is DSGVTQTPKHLITATGQRVTLRCSPRSGDLSVYWYQQSLDQGLQFLIQYYNGEERAKGNILERFSAQQFPDLHSELNLSSLELGDSALYFCACPGQGDSPLHFGNGTRLTVT.

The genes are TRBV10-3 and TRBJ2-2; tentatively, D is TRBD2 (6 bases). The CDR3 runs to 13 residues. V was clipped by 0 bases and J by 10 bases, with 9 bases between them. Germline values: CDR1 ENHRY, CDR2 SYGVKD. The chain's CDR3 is CAISESGEVELFF. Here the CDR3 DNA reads TGTGCCATCAGTGAGTCAGGGGAGGTGGAGCTGTTTTTT.

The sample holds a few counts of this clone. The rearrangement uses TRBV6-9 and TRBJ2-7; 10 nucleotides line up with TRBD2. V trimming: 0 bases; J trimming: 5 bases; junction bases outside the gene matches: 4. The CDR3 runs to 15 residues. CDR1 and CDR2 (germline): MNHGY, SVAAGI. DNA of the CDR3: TGTGCCAGCAGTTATTCTCCTAGCGGGGGTGACGAGCAGTACTTC. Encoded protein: CASSYSPSGGDEQYF.

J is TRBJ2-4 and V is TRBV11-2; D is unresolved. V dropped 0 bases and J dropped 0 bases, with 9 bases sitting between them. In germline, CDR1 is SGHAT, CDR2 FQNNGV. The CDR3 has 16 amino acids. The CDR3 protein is CASSLDPRLAKNIQYF. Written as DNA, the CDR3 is TGTGCCAGCAGCTTAGACCCCCGACTAGCCAAAAACATTCAGTACTTC.

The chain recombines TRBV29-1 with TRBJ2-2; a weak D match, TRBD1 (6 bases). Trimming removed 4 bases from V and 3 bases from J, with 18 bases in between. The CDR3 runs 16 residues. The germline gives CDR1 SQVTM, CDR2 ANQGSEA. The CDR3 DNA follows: TGCAGCGTTGCGGCACTTCAGGGGCCGGACACCGGGGAGCTGTTTTTT. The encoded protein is CSVAALQGPDTGELFF.

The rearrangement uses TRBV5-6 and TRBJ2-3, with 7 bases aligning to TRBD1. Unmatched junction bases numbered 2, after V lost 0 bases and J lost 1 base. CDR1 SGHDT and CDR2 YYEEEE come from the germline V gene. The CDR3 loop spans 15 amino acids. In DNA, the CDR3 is TGTGCCAGCAGCTTGGCCGGGACAGGCACAGATACGCAGTATTTT. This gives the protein CASSLAGTGTDTQYF.

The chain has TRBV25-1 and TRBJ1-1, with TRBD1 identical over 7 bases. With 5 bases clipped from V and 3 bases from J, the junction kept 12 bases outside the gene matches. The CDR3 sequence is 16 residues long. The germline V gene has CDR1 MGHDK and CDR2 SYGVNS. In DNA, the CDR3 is TGTGCCAGCAGTCGGGACTTCACAGGGGACGACACTGAAGCTTTCTTT. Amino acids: CASSRDFTGDDTEAFF.

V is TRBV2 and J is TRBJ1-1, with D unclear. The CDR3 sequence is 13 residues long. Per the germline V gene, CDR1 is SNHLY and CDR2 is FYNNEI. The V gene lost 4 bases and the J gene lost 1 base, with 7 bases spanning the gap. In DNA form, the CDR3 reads TGTGCCAGCAGTGCAGAATCGAACACTGAAGCTTTCTTT. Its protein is CASSAESNTEAFF.

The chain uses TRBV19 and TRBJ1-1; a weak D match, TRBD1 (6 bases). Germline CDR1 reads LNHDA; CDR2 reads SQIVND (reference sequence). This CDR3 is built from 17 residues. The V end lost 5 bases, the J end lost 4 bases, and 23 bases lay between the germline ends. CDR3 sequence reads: CASSPEGGRVRGTEAFF. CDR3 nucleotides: TGTGCCAGTAGTCCCGAGGGGGGGCGAGTAAGGGGCACTGAAGCTTTCTTT.